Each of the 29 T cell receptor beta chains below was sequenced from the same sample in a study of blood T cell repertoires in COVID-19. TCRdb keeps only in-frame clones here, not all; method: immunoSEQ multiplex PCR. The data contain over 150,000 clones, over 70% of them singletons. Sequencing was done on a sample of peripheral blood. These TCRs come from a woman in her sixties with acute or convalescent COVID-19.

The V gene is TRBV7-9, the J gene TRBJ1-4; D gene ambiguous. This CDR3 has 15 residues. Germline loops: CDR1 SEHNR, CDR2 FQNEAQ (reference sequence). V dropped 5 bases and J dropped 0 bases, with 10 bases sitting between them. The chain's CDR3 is CASSASHTTNEKLFF. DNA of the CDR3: TGTGCCAGCAGCGCATCACATACAACTAATGAAAAACTGTTTTTT. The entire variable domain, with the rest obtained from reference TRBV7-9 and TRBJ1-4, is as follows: DTGVSQNPRHKITKRGQNVTFRCDPISEHNRLYWYRQTLGQGPEFLTYFQNEAQLEKSRLLSDRFSAERPKGSFSTLEIQRTEQGDSAMYLCASSASHTTNEKLFFGSGTQLSVL.

CDR3 nucleotides: TGTGCCAGCAGCTTTAAAAAGGGGTCTGGCTACACCTTC. Its translation is CASSFKKGSGYTF. The genes are TRBV7-9 and TRBJ1-2; the D gene is possibly TRBD1 (5 bases). Trimming stripped 3 bases from V and 7 bases from J, with 12 bases between. Per germline, CDR1 SEHNR and CDR2 FQNEAQ (reference sequence). The CDR3 has 13 residues. Complete variable domain (other parts from reference TRBV7-9 and TRBJ1-2): DTGVSQNPRHKITKRGQNVTFRCDPISEHNRLYWYRQTLGQGPEFLTYFQNEAQLEKSRLLSDRFSAERPKGSFSTLEIQRTEQGDSAMYLCASSFKKGSGYTFGSGTRLTVV.

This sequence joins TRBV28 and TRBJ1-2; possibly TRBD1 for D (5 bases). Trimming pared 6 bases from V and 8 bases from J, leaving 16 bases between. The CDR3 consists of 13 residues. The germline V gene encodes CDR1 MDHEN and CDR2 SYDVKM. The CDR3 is CASRRGPRGGYTF. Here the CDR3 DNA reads TGTGCCAGCAGGCGGGGACCGCGGGGAGGCTACACCTTC.

In DNA, the CDR3 is TGTGCCAGCAGTTACCAGGGGACGAACACCGGGGAGCTGTTTTTT. Encoded protein: CASSYQGTNTGELFF. This chain links TRBV6-5 with TRBJ2-2; a weak D match, TRBD1 (6 bases). The CDR3 has 15 residues. Germline loops: CDR1 MNHEY, CDR2 SVGAGI. Deletions cut 2 bases from V and 0 bases from J, with 7 bases between.

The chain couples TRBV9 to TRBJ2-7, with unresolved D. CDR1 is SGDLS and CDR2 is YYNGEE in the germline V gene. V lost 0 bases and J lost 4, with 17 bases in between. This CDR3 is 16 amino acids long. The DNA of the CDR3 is TGTGCCAGCAGCGTAGCTCCTTCCCACCTCGGTTACGAGCAGTACTTC. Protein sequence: CASSVAPSHLGYEQYF.

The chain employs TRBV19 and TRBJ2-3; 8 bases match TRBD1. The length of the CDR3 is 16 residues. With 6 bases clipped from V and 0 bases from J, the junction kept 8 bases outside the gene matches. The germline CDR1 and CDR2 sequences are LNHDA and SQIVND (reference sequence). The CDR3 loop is CASRRGRDRSTDTQYF. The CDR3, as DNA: TGTGCCAGTAGGCGAGGCCGGGACAGGAGCACAGATACGCAGTATTTT.

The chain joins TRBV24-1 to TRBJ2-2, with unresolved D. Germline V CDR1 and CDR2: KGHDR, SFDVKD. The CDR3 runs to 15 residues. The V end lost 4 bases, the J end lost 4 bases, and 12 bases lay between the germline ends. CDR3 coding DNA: TGTGCCACCAGTGACCCTTCCCGTTCCACCGGGGAGCTGTTTTTT. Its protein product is CATSDPSRSTGELFF.

DNA of the CDR3: TGTGCCAGCAGCCAAGAGCAGGTCAATAACTATGGCTACACCTTC. Protein: CASSQEQVNNYGYTF. The chain recombines TRBV4-2 with TRBJ1-2; D remains ambiguous. Between the trimmed V and J ends, which lost 0 bases and 1 base, there was a span of 9 bases. Germline assignment: CDR1 LGHNA and CDR2 YNFKEQ. The length of the CDR3 is 15 residues.

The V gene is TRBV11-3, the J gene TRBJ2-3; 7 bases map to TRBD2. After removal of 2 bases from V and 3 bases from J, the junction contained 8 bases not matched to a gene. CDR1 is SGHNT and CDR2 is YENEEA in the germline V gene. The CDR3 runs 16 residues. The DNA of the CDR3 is TGTGCCAGCAGCTTACAGACGGGGGGAGGTACAGATACGCAGTATTTT. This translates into CASSLQTGGGTDTQYF.

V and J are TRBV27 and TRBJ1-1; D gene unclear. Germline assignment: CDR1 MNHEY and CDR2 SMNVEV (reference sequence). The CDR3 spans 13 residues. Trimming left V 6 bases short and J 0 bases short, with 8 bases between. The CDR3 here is CASRDTMNTEAFF. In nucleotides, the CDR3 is TGTGCCAGCAGAGACACAATGAACACTGAAGCTTTCTTT.

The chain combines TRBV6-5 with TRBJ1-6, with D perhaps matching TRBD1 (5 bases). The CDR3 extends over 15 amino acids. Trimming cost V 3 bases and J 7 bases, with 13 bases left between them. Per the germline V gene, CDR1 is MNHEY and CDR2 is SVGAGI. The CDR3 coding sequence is TGTGCCAGCAGTTATTCGGGACGGGAGAATTCACCCCTCCACTTT. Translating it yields CASSYSGRENSPLHF.

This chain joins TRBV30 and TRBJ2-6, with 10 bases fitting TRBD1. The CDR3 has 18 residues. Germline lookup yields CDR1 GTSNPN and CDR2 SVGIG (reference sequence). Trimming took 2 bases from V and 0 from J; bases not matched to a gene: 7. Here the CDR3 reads CAWSRGTGVFSGANVLTF. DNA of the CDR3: TGTGCCTGGAGTCGAGGGACAGGGGTGTTCTCTGGGGCCAACGTCCTGACTTTC.

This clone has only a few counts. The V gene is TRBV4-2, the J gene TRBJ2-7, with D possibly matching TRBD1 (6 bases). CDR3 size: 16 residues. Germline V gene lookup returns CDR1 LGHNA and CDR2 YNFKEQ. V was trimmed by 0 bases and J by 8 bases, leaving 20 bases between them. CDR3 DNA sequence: TGTGCCAGCAGCCAAGAAATGGGGAGACAGGCCCCCCAGCAGTACTTC. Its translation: CASSQEMGRQAPQQYF.

The CDR3: CASSTPGTASYEQYF. CDR3 nucleotides: TGTGCCAGCAGTACACCCGGGACAGCATCCTACGAGCAGTACTTC. The chain is built from TRBV6-2 or TRBV6-3 and TRBJ2-7, with 7 bases fitting TRBD1. Germline CDR1 and CDR2: MNHEY and SVGEGT. V lost 5 bases to trimming and J lost 1 base; unmatched junction nucleotides: 8. The CDR3 sequence is 15 residues long.

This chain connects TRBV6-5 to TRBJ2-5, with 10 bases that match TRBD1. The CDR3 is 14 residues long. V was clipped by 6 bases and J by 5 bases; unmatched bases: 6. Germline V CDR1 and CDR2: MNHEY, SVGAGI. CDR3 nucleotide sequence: TGTGCCAGCAGGCGACAGGGGGCAGGCGAGACCCAGTACTTC. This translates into CASRRQGAGETQYF.

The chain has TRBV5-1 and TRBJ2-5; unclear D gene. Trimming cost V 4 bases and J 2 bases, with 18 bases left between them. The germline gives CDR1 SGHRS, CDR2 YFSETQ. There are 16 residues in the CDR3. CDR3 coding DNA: TGCGCCAGCAGCGCCGCACTTTCCGGGTGGCAAGAGACCCAGTACTTC. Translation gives CASSAALSGWQETQYF.

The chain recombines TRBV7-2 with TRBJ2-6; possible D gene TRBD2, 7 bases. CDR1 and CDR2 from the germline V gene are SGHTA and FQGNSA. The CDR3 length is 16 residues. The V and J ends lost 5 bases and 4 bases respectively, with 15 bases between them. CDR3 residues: CASSHRGGTGANVLTF. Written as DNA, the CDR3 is TGTGCCAGCAGCCATAGGGGGGGGACCGGGGCCAACGTCCTGACTTTC.

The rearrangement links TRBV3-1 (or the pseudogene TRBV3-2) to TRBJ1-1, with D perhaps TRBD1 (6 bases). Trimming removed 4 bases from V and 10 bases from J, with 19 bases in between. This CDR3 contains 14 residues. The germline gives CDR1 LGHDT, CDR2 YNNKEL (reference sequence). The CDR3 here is CASSRFTGFGGAFF. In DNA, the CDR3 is TGTGCCAGCAGCCGATTTACAGGGTTTGGGGGAGCTTTCTTT.

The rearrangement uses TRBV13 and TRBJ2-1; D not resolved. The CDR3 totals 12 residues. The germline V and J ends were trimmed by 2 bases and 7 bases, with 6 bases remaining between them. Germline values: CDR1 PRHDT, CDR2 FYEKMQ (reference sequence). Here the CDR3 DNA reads TGTGCCAGCAGCTTATTCAGGAATGAGCAGTTCTTC. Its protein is CASSLFRNEQFF.

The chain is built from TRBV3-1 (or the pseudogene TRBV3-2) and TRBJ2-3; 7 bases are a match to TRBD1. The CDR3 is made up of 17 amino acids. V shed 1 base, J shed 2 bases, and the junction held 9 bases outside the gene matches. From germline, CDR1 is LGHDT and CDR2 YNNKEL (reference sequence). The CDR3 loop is CASSQGRLGGPTDTQYF. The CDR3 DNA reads TGTGCCAGCAGCCAAGGGCGGCTAGGGGGCCCCACAGATACGCAGTATTTT.

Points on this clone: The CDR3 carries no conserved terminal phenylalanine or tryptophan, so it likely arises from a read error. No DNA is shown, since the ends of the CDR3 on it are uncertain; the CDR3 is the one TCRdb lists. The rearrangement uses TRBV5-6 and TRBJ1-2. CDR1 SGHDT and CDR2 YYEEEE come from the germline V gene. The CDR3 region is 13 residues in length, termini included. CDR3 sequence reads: CASSLLGREVMAQ.

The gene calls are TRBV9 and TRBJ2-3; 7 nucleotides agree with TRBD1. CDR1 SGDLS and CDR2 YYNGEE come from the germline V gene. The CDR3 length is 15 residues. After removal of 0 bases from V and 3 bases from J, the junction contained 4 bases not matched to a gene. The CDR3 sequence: CASSVGFRGTDTQYF. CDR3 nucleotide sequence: TGTGCCAGCAGCGTAGGTTTCAGGGGGACAGATACGCAGTATTTT.

As DNA, the CDR3 is TGTGCCAGCAGCCAAGATCCCCGGGGTCCGAATGAAAAACTGTTTTTT. Translation gives CASSQDPRGPNEKLFF. The rearrangement links TRBV3-1 (or the pseudogene TRBV3-2) to TRBJ1-4, with no clear D. The germline V gene has CDR1 LGHDT and CDR2 YNNKEL (reference sequence). The V and J ends lost 0 bases and 5 bases respectively, with 13 bases between them. The CDR3 runs to 16 residues.

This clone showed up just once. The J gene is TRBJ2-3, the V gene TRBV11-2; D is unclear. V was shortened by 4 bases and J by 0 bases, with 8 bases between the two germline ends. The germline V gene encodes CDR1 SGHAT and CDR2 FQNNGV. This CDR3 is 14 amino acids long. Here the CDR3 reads CASSSLSSTDTQYF. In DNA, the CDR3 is TGTGCCAGCAGCTCCTTATCTAGCACAGATACGCAGTATTTT.

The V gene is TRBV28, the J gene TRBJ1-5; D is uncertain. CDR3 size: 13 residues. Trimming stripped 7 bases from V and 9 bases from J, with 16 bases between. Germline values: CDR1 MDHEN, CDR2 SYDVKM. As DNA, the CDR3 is TGTGCCAGCACACCTAATCCGCCGGGGCCCCAGCATTTT. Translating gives CASTPNPPGPQHF.

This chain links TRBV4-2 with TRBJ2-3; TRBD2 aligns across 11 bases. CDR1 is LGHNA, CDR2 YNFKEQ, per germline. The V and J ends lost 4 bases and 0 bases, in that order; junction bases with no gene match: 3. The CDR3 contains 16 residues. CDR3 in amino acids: CASSRTSGGSTDTQYF. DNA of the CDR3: TGTGCCAGCAGCCGCACTAGCGGGGGTAGCACAGATACGCAGTATTTT.

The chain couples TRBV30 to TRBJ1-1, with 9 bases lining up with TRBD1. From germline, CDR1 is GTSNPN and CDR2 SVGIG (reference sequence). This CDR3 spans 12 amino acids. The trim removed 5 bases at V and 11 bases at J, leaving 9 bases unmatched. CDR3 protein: CAWAIGQGSAFF. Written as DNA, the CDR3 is TGTGCCTGGGCCATCGGACAGGGGTCGGCTTTCTTT.

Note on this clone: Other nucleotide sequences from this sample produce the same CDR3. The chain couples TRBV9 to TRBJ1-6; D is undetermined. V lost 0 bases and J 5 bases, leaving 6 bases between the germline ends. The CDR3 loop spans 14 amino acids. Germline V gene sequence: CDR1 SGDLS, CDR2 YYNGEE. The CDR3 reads CASSVGQNNSPLHF. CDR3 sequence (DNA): TGTGCCAGCAGCGTAGGGCAGAATAATTCACCCCTCCACTTT.

CDR3 amino acids: CASTQGAHEQYF. The CDR3 nucleotides read TGTGCCAGCACCCAGGGGGCCCACGAGCAGTACTTC. V gene TRBV21-1 combines with J gene TRBJ2-7; the table's D gene call, TRBD1, was not cross checked with the DNA. TRBV21-1 is recorded as a pseudogene. This CDR3 has 12 amino acids.